The clone carrying this T cell receptor (beta chain) was counted ten times or more. This CDR3 spans 13 amino acids. Trimming stripped 5 bases from V and 7 bases from J, with 9 bases between. TCRdb redid the calling of the 5' RACE reads with MiXCR, one entry per CDR3 protein. The sample has nearly 250,000 distinct CDR3 sequences, roughly 7% seen once. This entry is derived from a study of identical twins. Another study also made use of these data, one on yellow fever vaccine responses in identical twins.

The sequenced sample consisted of memory (CD45RO+) T cells sorted from blood. This TCR derives from a woman younger than 30 in good health. The chain carries TRBV12-3 or TRBV12-4 and TRBJ1-6, with D perhaps matching TRBD1 (5 bases). The CDR3 spells CASSARQNSPLHF. In nucleotides, the CDR3 is TGTGCCAGCAGTGCCCGACAGAATTCACCCCTCCACTTT.